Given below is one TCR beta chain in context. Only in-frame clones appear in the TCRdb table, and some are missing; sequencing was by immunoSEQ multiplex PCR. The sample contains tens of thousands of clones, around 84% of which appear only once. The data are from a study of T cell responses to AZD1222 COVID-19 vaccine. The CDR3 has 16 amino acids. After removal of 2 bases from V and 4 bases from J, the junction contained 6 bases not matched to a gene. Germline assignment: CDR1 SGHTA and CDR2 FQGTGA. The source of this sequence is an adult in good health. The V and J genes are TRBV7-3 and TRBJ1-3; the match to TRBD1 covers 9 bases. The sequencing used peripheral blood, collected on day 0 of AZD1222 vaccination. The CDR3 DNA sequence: TGTGCCAGCAGCTTATATACAGGGGGCAACGGAAACACCATATATTTT. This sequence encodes CASSLYTGGNGNTIYF.